The 29 T cell receptor beta chains reported below all come from one sample, sequenced in a study of cytomegalovirus exposure and HLA in healthy donors (dated by TCRdb to 2016 to 2017). The receptor library was made with the immunoSEQ multiplex PCR assay. For the multiplex PCR, a mixture combining 60 forward primers for TCR Vbeta segments and 13 reverse primers for TCR Jbeta segments was used. The table was pulled from immuneACCESS by TCRdb, which kept in-frame rearrangements only. Such tables lose some clones; where checked, under half of the loss comes from unresolved V genes, and the rest has no known cause. The sample table lists 210,000 or so clones, 77% of them with a count of one. The leading ten clones occupy around 2.9% of the sample. Material: PBMCs. The receptors stem from a woman aged 55-69 years in good health and CMV-seropositive.

This clone showed up just a few times. V and J are TRBV27 and TRBJ2-3; 8 bases are a match to TRBD2. V lost 7 bases, J lost 1 base, and 10 bases stayed unmatched. The CDR3 has 16 amino acids. The germline V gene encodes CDR1 MNHEY and CDR2 SMNVEV (reference sequence). CDR3 sequence reads: CASTSDAGGRTDTQYF. DNA for the CDR3: TGTGCCAGCACCTCCGATGCGGGGGGACGCACAGATACGCAGTATTTT.

The table lists this clone with a few counts. The V and J genes are TRBV25-1 and TRBJ1-1; possible D gene TRBD1, 5 bases. Per the germline V gene, CDR1 is MGHDK and CDR2 is SYGVNS. This CDR3 region has 13 residues. Trimming pared 2 bases from V and 7 bases from J, leaving 11 bases between. The CDR3 DNA reads TGTGCCAGCAGTGAACCTTACAGGAGTGAAGCTTTCTTT. Translated: CASSEPYRSEAFF. The entire variable domain, with the rest obtained from reference TRBV25-1 and TRBJ1-1, is as follows: EADIYQTPRYLVIGTGKKITLECSQTMGHDKMYWYQQDPGMELHLIHYSYGVNSTEKGDLSSESTVSRIRTEHFPLTLESARPSHTSQYLCASSEPYRSEAFFGQGTRLTVV.

The V gene is TRBV27, the J gene TRBJ1-2; unclear D gene. Germline assignment: CDR1 MNHEY and CDR2 SMNVEV (reference sequence). Trimming shortened V by 5 bases and J by 3 bases, and 13 bases separated the two germline ends. This CDR3 is built from 14 residues. CDR3 amino acids: CASSLRWADYGYTF. The CDR3 DNA reads as TGTGCCAGCAGTCTTAGGTGGGCAGACTATGGCTACACCTTC.

The CDR3 DNA follows: TGTGCCAGCAGTCAGACTAGCGGGGTTATCAATGAGCAGTTCTTC. This sequence encodes CASSQTSGVINEQFF. The chain is built from TRBV7-2 and TRBJ2-1; 11 bases line up with TRBD2. Germline-derived CDR1 and CDR2 are SGHTA and FQGNSA. V gave up 6 bases and J gave up 6 bases; unmatched junction bases: 7. The CDR3 runs 15 residues.

This chain uses TRBV9 with TRBJ1-2; TRBD1 matches 8 bases. CDR3 size: 15 residues. Trimming at V came to 4 bases and at J to 3 bases, leaving 8 bases not matched to a gene. The V gene's germline CDR1 is SGDLS and CDR2 YYNGEE. The CDR3 here is CASSQGQGSHYGYTF. The CDR3 DNA reads as TGTGCCAGCAGCCAAGGACAGGGAAGCCACTATGGCTACACCTTC.

The J gene is TRBJ1-2, the V gene TRBV5-1, with 9 nucleotides matching TRBD1. J was trimmed by 8 bases and V by 2 bases; bases with no gene match: 7. CDR3 length: 14 amino acids. The germline CDR1 and CDR2 sequences are SGHRS and YFSETQ. CDR3 protein: CASSLIGQGLGYTF. DNA of the CDR3: TGCGCCAGCAGCTTAATAGGACAGGGGCTCGGCTACACCTTC.

This chain links TRBV2 with TRBJ1-6; D gene ambiguous. CDR1 is SNHLY and CDR2 is FYNNEI in the germline V gene. With 6 bases removed from V and 3 bases from J, the gap between germline ends came to 6 bases. This CDR3 spans 13 amino acids. CDR3 bases: TGTGCCAGCAGGAGAGACTATAATTCACCCCTCCACTTT. Its translation: CASRRDYNSPLHF.

This sequence joins TRBV4-2 and TRBJ1-4; D is undetermined. The CDR3 totals 17 residues. V lost 0 bases, J lost 0 bases, and 11 bases lay in between. Germline CDR1 and CDR2: LGHNA and YNFKEQ. The CDR3 protein is CASSQESGPATNEKLFF. The CDR3 nucleotides read TGTGCCAGCAGCCAAGAGTCAGGTCCTGCAACTAATGAAAAACTGTTTTTT.

This chain connects TRBV2 to TRBJ2-4; D not resolved. Per germline, CDR1 SNHLY and CDR2 FYNNEI. This CDR3 has 15 residues. Trimming took off 3 bases at V and 5 bases at J, with 14 bases between the two ends. CDR3 region: CASSDRDTYQNIQYF. CDR3 bases: TGTGCCAGCAGTGATAGAGATACTTATCAAAACATTCAGTACTTC.

This chain's CDR3 is CASKTSGTGATEAFF. DNA of the CDR3: TGTGCCAGCAAGACATCGGGGACAGGGGCCACTGAAGCTTTCTTT. The J gene is TRBJ1-1, the V gene TRBV7-8, with 10 bases matching TRBD1. Germline CDR1 and CDR2: SGHVS and FQNEAQ. CDR3 size: 15 residues. V lost 7 bases, J lost 4 bases, and 9 bases stayed unmatched.

This clone was detected only once. The chain uses TRBV4-1 and TRBJ2-1; D gene unclear. V shed 0 bases and J shed 0 bases, with 9 bases lying between them. CDR1 is MGHRA and CDR2 is YSYEKL in the germline V gene. CDR3 length: 16 residues. The CDR3 region has the DNA TGCGCCAGCAGCCAAGATGCAGCTAGCTCCTACAATGAGCAGTTCTTC. It is translated as CASSQDAASSYNEQFF.

The J gene is TRBJ1-1, the V gene TRBV19; no firm D call. The CDR3 totals 13 residues. The ends were cut back, 0 bases at V and 7 bases at J, with 9 bases in the middle. Germline values: CDR1 LNHDA, CDR2 SQIVND (reference sequence). The CDR3 sequence: CASSIDGGFEAFF. DNA of the CDR3: TGTGCCAGTAGTATAGATGGCGGGTTTGAAGCTTTCTTT.

V usage is TRBV19 and J usage is TRBJ1-4; TRBD1 is a possible D gene (6 bases). The V end was cut by 5 bases, the J end by 8 bases, with 18 bases between. Germline CDR1 LNHDA, CDR2 SQIVND (reference sequence). This CDR3 has 15 amino acids. CDR3 bases: TGTGCCAGTAGTTCCCCGGGGGGGGCGCACGAAAAACTGTTTTTT. Its protein product is CASSSPGGAHEKLFF. Full variable domain (rest looked up from reference TRBV19 and TRBJ1-4): DGGITQSPKYLFRKEGQNVTLSCEQNLNHDAMYWYRQDPGQGLRLIYYSQIVNDFQKGDIAEGYSVSREKKESFPLTVTSAQKNPTAFYLCASSSPGGAHEKLFFGSGTQLSVL.

The chain couples TRBV9 to TRBJ1-3, with 8 bases identical to TRBD1. The germline gives CDR1 SGDLS, CDR2 YYNGEE. This CDR3 is built from 18 residues. Trimming took 0 bases from V and 4 from J; bases not matched to a gene: 12. The CDR3 coding sequence is TGTGCCAGCAGCGTAGCTACGATCGACAGGGGAGCCGGAAACACCATATATTTT. Protein: CASSVATIDRGAGNTIYF.

The rearrangement links TRBV5-6 to TRBJ1-4; the D gene is possibly TRBD1 (6 bases). V gave up 3 bases and J gave up 7 bases, with 10 bases separating them. The CDR3 sequence is 13 residues long. CDR1 SGHDT and CDR2 YYEEEE come from the germline V gene. The CDR3, as DNA: TGTGCCAGCAGCTCCTACAGGGCTGAAAAACTGTTTTTT. As protein: CASSSYRAEKLFF.

This clone has more than one count but fewer than ten. The V gene is TRBV2, the J gene TRBJ2-5; 9 bases fit TRBD2. V shed 6 bases and J 1 base; nucleotides not matched to a gene: 12. The CDR3 length is 17 residues. In germline, CDR1 is SNHLY, CDR2 FYNNEI. The CDR3 sequence: CASRPGVSGGPQETQYF. DNA of the CDR3: TGTGCCAGCAGGCCGGGGGTTAGCGGGGGACCCCAAGAGACCCAGTACTTC.

V usage is TRBV5-4 and J usage is TRBJ2-7, with D tentatively TRBD2 (6 bases). The V end was cut by 4 bases, the J end by 5 bases, with 16 bases between. The CDR3 spans 14 residues. Germline lookup yields CDR1 SGHNT and CDR2 YYREEE (reference sequence). CDR3 DNA: TGTGCCAGCAGCCAACGGCGGGGTATCAACGAGCAGTACTTC. This codes for CASSQRRGINEQYF.

The CDR3: CASSPGQGYEQYF. The CDR3 nucleotides are TGTGCCAGCAGCCCAGGACAGGGTTACGAGCAGTACTTC. V and J are TRBV7-2 and TRBJ2-5; TRBD1 matches at 8 bases. The end of the DNA fits TRBJ2-7 better, so the J call may be wrong. The CDR3 consists of 13 residues. Germline values: CDR1 SGHTA, CDR2 FQGNSA.

A note on this clone: Distinct nucleotide sequences in the sample also encode this CDR3. This chain uses TRBV29-1 with TRBJ1-2; D gene ambiguous. Looked up from germline, CDR1 is SQVTM and CDR2 is ANQGSEA. V lost 3 bases, J lost 3 bases, and 8 bases lay in between. CDR3 length: 12 amino acids. As DNA, the CDR3 is TGCAGCGTTGATCCGGGATACTATGGCTACACCTTC. This encodes CSVDPGYYGYTF.

J is TRBJ1-1 and V is TRBV9; D uncertain. The CDR3 is 13 amino acids. The germline V gene encodes CDR1 SGDLS and CDR2 YYNGEE. Trimming stripped 0 bases from V and 4 bases from J, with 7 bases between. The CDR3 is CASSVASGTEAFF. For the CDR3, the DNA is TGTGCCAGCAGCGTAGCTAGTGGCACTGAAGCTTTCTTT.

This chain connects TRBV10-1 to TRBJ2-1; D is possibly TRBD1 (5 bases). From germline, CDR1 is WNHNN and CDR2 SYGVQD (reference sequence). The CDR3 is 14 residues long. Deletions cut 4 bases from V and 0 bases from J, with 7 bases between. The CDR3: CASSARVSYNEQFF. CDR3 bases: TGCGCCAGCAGTGCCAGGGTCTCCTACAATGAGCAGTTCTTC.

This clone has only a few counts. The chain has TRBV27 and TRBJ1-2, with TRBD1 matching over 7 bases. Germline CDR1 is MNHEY and CDR2 is SMNVEV (reference sequence). Trimming removed 8 bases from V and 3 bases from J; junction bases left unmatched: 9. The CDR3 is 14 residues long. Here the CDR3 reads CASRKGDRYYGYTF. Here the CDR3 DNA reads TGTGCCAGCCGGAAAGGGGACAGATACTATGGCTACACCTTC.

The chain combines TRBV5-8 with TRBJ2-5; 9 nucleotides line up with TRBD1. Matching the DNA end better, TRBJ2-7 makes the J call doubtful. CDR1 is SGHTS and CDR2 is YDEGEE in the germline V gene. This CDR3 region has 14 residues. CDR3 coding DNA: TGTGCCAGCAGCGTTTACGGACAGGGGAGCGAGCAGTACTTC. Translation gives CASSVYGQGSEQYF.

A single count supports this clone. The gene calls are TRBV30 and TRBJ2-1; no reliable D call. Between the trimmed V and J ends, which lost 1 base and 7 bases, there was a span of 11 bases. CDR1 is GTSNPN and CDR2 is SVGIG in the germline V gene (reference sequence). The CDR3 has 13 residues. CDR3 coding DNA: TGTGCCTGGAGTGGGGCTTCAAGGAATGAGCAGTTCTTC. Translation: CAWSGASRNEQFF.

This chain links TRBV7-6 with TRBJ1-5; D ambiguous. Germline V CDR1 and CDR2: SGHVS, FNYEAQ. Trimming shortened V by 4 bases and J by 5 bases, and 9 bases separated the two germline ends. The CDR3 totals 13 residues. This chain's CDR3 is CASSSNTDQPQHF. The CDR3 DNA is TGTGCCAGCAGCTCCAACACCGATCAGCCCCAGCATTTT.

The rearrangement uses TRBV19 and TRBJ2-1, with D possibly being TRBD1 (5 bases). Per germline, CDR1 LNHDA and CDR2 SQIVND (reference sequence). This CDR3 contains 14 residues. Trimming removed 7 bases from V and 0 bases from J, with 10 bases in between. The CDR3 coding sequence is TGTGCCAGTACCCTCGACAGCTCCTACAATGAGCAGTTCTTC. Translated: CASTLDSSYNEQFF. Based on the CDR3 plus reference TRBV19 and TRBJ2-1, the full variable domain is DGGITQSPKYLFRKEGQNVTLSCEQNLNHDAMYWYRQDPGQGLRLIYYSQIVNDFQKGDIAEGYSVSREKKESFPLTVTSAQKNPTAFYLCASTLDSSYNEQFFGPGTRLTVL.

This clone was picked up a small number of times. The V and J genes are TRBV7-2 and TRBJ2-5; D is perhaps TRBD1 (6 bases). The length of the CDR3 is 15 residues. V dropped 0 bases and J dropped 4 bases, with 12 bases sitting between them. The V gene's germline CDR1 is SGHTA and CDR2 FQGNSA. CDR3 in DNA: TGTGCCAGCAGCTTAGCGCTAGGACAGCGAGAGACCCAGTACTTC. Its protein is CASSLALGQRETQYF.

This clone has a single count. The V and J genes are TRBV28 and TRBJ2-3; TRBD1 agrees at 7 bases. From germline, CDR1 is MDHEN and CDR2 SYDVKM. The CDR3 is 13 residues long. The junction had 3 bases not matched to a gene; V was cut back by 6 bases and J by 3 bases. The CDR3 reads CASRRQGTDTQYF. In nucleotides, the CDR3 is TGTGCCAGCAGAAGACAGGGAACAGATACGCAGTATTTT.

There are a few counts of this clone. For the CDR3, the DNA is TGTGCCAGCAGACCGCTCCTAACAGGGGGTGGCAATCAGCCCCAGCATTTT. This sequence encodes CASRPLLTGGGNQPQHF. This chain uses TRBV2 with TRBJ1-5, with 8 bases lining up with TRBD1. CDR1 is SNHLY, CDR2 FYNNEI, per germline. The CDR3 spans 17 residues. The ends lost 6 bases at V and 2 bases at J; junction bases unmatched: 12.